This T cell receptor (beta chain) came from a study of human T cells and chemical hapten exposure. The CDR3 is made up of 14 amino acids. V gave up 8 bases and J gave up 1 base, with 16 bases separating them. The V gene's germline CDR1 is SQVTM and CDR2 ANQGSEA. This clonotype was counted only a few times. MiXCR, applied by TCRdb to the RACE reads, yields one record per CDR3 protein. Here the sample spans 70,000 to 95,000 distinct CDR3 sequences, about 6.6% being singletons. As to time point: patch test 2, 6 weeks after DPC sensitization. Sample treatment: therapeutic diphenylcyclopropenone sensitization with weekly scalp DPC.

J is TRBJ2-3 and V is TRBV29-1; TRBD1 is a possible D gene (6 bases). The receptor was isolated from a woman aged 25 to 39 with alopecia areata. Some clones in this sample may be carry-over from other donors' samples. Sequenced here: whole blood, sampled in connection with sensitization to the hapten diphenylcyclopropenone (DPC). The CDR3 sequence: CSLSGDRRTDTQYF. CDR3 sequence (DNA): TGCAGCCTCTCAGGGGACCGTCGCACAGATACGCAGTATTTT.